This T cell receptor (beta chain) was found in a study of shared clonotypes between healthy human individuals. Study-level background: Every donor yielded three CD4 naive, three CD4 memory, two CD8 naive and one CD8 memory plate. Findings and limits, study-wide: Compared with clonotypes that all four donors shared, non-shared clonotypes had lower generation probabilities. The researchers took only blood, and tissue repertoires probably look different.

Each sample came from a Caucasian adult donor living in Nashville, Tennessee. The table came from immunoSEQ multiplex PCR; TCRdb's copy has only in-frame clones and leaves some out. The sample comprises roughly 1.5 million clones, 95% to 99% of which are singletons, and about 0.4% rests with the top ten. This CDR3 is built from 13 residues. Germline CDR1 MNHNS, CDR2 SASEGT. Trimming took off 4 bases at V and 4 bases at J, with 11 bases between the two ends. On this clone itself: Its antigen is not identified.

The chain recombines TRBV6-1 with TRBJ2-7, with TRBD2 as a possible D gene (6 bases). The sequencing sample was made of naive CD4+ T cells sorted from blood. Subset in this sample: CD45RA+ positively selected. The TCR originated in a man aged 25 to 45 in good health. For the CDR3, the DNA is TGTGCCAGCAGTGTGCGTCTAGCGTACGAGCAGTACTTC. Protein sequence: CASSVRLAYEQYF.